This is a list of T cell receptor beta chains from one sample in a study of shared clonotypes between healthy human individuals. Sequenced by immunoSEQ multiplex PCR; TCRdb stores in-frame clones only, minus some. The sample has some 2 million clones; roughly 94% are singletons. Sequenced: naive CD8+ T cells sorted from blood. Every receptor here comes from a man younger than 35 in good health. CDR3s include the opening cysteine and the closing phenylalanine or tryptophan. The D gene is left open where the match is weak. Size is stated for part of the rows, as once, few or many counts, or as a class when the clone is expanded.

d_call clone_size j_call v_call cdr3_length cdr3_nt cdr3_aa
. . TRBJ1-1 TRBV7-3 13 TGTGCCAGCAGCTTAACGACAGGCACTGAAGCTTTCTTT CASSLTTGTEAFF
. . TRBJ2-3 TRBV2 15 TGTGCCAGCAGTCCAGGGCCTGAATCAACAGATACGCAGTATTTT CASSPGPESTDTQYF
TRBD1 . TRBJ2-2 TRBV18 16 TGTGCCAGCTCACCACCCGACAGGGGAGGCACCGGGGAGCTGTTTTTT CASSPPDRGGTGELFF
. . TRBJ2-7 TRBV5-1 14 TGCGCCAGCAGCTTGGTGGCAGGGGCCTACGAGCAGTACTTC CASSLVAGAYEQYF
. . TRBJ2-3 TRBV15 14 TGTGCCACCAGCAGAGACGGGAGCACAGATACGCAGTATTTT CATSRDGSTDTQYF
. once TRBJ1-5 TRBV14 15 TGTGCCAGCAGCTTCCTTCGGGGGTTAAATCAGCCCCAGCATTTT CASSFLRGLNQPQHF
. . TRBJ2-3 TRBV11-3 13 TGTGCCAGCAGCTTAGGTGGGGCAGATACGCAGTATTTT CASSLGGADTQYF
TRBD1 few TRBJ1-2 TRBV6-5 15 TGTGCCAGCAGTTACTCCGGGACAGACTCCTATGGCTACACCTTC CASSYSGTDSYGYTF
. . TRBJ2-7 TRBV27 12 TGTGCCAGCAGTCAGATACCCTACGAGCAGTACTTC CASSQIPYEQYF
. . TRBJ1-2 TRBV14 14 TGTGCCAGCAGCCAAGAAGGGAAGACCCTTGGCTACACCTTC CASSQEGKTLGYTF
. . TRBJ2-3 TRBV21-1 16 TGTGCCAGCAGCACATCGGGACAGGGGTTCACAGATACGCAGTATTTT CASSTSGQGFTDTQYF
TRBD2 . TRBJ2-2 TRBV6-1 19 TGTGCCAGCAGTGATAACGCGGGGGGGCTAGCGGCTGGCACCGGGGAGCTGTTTTTT CASSDNAGGLAAGTGELFF
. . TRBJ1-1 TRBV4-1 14 TGCGCCAGCAGCCAAGAGCGGGTGAACACTGAAGCTTTCTTT CASSQERVNTEAFF
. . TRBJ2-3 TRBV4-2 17 TGTGCCAGCAGCCAAGATATGGCTAGCGCGAGCACAGATACGCAGTATTTT CASSQDMASASTDTQYF
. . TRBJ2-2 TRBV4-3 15 TGCGCCAGCAGCCAAATGATAGGGGAGACCGGGGAGCTGTTTTTT CASSQMIGETGELFF
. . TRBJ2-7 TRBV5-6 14 TGTGCCAGCAGCTTGGGTGCAGTTCACTACGAGCAGTACTTC CASSLGAVHYEQYF
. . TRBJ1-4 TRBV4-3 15 TGCGCCAGCAGCCAGGAAACAGGTTTTCTTTTCGAACTGTTTTTT CASSQETGFLFELFF
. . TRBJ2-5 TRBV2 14 TGTGCCAGCAGTGAAAGGGTCAGACAAGAGACCCAGTACTTC CASSERVRQETQYF
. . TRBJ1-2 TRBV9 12 TGTGCCAGCAGCGTAGCGGGTTCTGGCTACACCTTC CASSVAGSGYTF
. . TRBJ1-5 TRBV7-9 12 TGTGCCAGCAGCTCCGGAATTCAGCCCCAGCATTTT CASSSGIQPQHF
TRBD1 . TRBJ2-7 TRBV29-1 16 TGCAGCGTTGAAGGAGGGACCGGGACAGGGGTGTACGAGCAGTACTTC CSVEGGTGTGVYEQYF
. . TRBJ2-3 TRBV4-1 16 TGCGCCAGCAGCCAAGACCCGCCACAAGCTGCAGATACGCAGTATTTT CASSQDPPQAADTQYF
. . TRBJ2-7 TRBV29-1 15 TGCAGCGTTGAACTCCGGGACCAGGAGGACTACGAGCAGTACTTC CSVELRDQEDYEQYF
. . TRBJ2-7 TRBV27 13 TGTGCCAGCAGTCCGGGATACTACTACGAGCAGTACTTC CASSPGYYYEQYF
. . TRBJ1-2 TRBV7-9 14 TGTGCCAGCAGCTTAGATTCCGGGGGTCCGGGCTACACCTTC CASSLDSGGPGYTF
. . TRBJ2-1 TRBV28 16 TGTGCCAGCAGTTACTCGGCGGAGACTTTCTACAATGAGCAGTTCTTC CASSYSAETFYNEQFF
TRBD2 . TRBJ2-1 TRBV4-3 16 TGCGCCAGCAGCCAAGATGGGCTAGCGGCCATGGGTGAGCAGTTCTTC CASSQDGLAAMGEQFF
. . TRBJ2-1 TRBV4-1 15 TGCGCCAGCGGGGGGGCAGCGGGAATGTACAATGAGCAGTTCTTC CASGGAAGMYNEQFF
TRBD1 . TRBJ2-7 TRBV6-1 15 TGTGCCAGCAGCATCCGGGACAGAGTTCCCTACGAGCAGTACTTC CASSIRDRVPYEQYF
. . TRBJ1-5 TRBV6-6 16 TGTGCCAGCAGTTTTAACGCGCAGGGGAGCAATCAGCCCCAGCATTTT CASSFNAQGSNQPQHF
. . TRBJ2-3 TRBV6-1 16 TGTGCCAGCAGTGAAGCGCTGGAACCGAGCACAGATACGCAGTATTTT CASSEALEPSTDTQYF
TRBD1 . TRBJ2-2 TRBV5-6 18 TGTGCCAGCAGCGCGACCCTCGAACAGGGGGCGCGGACCGGGGAGCTGTTTTTT CASSATLEQGARTGELFF
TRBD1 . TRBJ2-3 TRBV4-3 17 TGCGCCAGCAGCCAAGCTTCCGGGACAGGGGCCGTTTATACGCAGTATTTT CASSQASGTGAVYTQYF
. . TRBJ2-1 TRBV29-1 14 TGCAGCGTCTATATCGGGGGCGCCTACAATGAGCAGTTCTTC CSVYIGGAYNEQFF
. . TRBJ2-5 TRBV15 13 TGTGCCACCAGCTGGCCGTACCAAGAGACCCAGTACTTC CATSWPYQETQYF
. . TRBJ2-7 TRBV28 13 TGTGCCAGCAGTTCTACAGATTCCTACGAGCAGTACTTC CASSSTDSYEQYF
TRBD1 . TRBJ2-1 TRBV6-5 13 TGTGCCAGCAGTTACGGGCTAGGGGGCGAGCAGTTCTTC CASSYGLGGEQFF
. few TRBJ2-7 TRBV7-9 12 TGTGCCAGCAGCTTTCAGGGGTACGAGCAGTACTTC CASSFQGYEQYF
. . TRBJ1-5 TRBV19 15 TGTGCCAGTAGTATTATGGGGGAAGGCAATCAGCCCCAGCATTTT CASSIMGEGNQPQHF
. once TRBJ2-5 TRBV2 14 TGTGCCAGCAGTTGGGGACCATTCCAAGAGACCCAGTACTTC CASSWGPFQETQYF
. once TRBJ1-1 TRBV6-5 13 TGTGCCAGCAGGGGCATGAGGGACGCTGAAGCTTTCTTT CASRGMRDAEAFF
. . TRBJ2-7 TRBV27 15 TGTGCCAGCAGGGAATACCAGGGAAACCTCTACGAGCAGTACTTC CASREYQGNLYEQYF
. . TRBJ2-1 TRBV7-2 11 TGTGCCAGCAGTACGGGGAATGAGCAGTTCTTC CASSTGNEQFF
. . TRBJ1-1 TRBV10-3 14 TGTGCCATCAGTGAGTCGAAAGCTCGTACTGAAGCTTTCTTT CAISESKARTEAFF
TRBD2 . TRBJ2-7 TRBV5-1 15 TGCGCCAGCAGCCCGGAACCTGGGACTAACTACGAGCAGTACTTC CASSPEPGTNYEQYF
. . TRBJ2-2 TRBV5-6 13 TGTGCCAGCAGCTTGGGGGAAGGCGGGGAGCTGTTTTTT CASSLGEGGELFF
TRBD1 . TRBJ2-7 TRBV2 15 TGTGCCAGCAGCCTCGGACAGGCAATCTCCTACGAGCAGTACTTC CASSLGQAISYEQYF
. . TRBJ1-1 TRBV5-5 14 TGTGCCAGCAGCTTGGGCAGGGAAGGAACTGAAGCTTTCTTT CASSLGREGTEAFF
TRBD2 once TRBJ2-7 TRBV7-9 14 TGTGCCAGCAGCGTATACGGGACTAGCTACGAGCAGTACTTC CASSVYGTSYEQYF
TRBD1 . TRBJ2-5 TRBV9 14 TGTGCCAGCAGCGCACAGGGGCTGCAAGAGACCCAGTACTTC CASSAQGLQETQYF
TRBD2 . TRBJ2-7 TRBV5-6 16 TGTGCCAGCAGCCAAATTCTAGCGGATCTCTACTACGAGCAGTACTTC CASSQILADLYYEQYF
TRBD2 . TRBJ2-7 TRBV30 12 TGTGCCTGGGAAGCGGGGGGTTACGAGCAGTACTTC CAWEAGGYEQYF
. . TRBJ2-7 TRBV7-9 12 TGTGCCAGCAGCTTAGTAAGGGACGAGCAGTACTTC CASSLVRDEQYF
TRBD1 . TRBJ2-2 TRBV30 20 TGTGCCTGGAGTGAAACCGGGACAGGGGAGGGTATCGCGTGGGCCGGGGAGCTGTTTTTT CAWSETGTGEGIAWAGELFF
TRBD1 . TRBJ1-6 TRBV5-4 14 TGTGCCAGCAGCCAGGGACAGGGGTATTCACCCCTCCACTTT CASSQGQGYSPLHF